The present entry profiles one T cell receptor beta chain with its context. The antigen is not known. Data came from immunoSEQ multiplex PCR; TCRdb stores just in-frame clones and leaves some out. Of more than 250,000 clones listed, about nine tenths are singletons. This entry comes from a study of cytomegalovirus exposure and HLA in healthy donors. Broader study findings: Subsequent analysis of the roughly 120 validation repertoires found a tendency for first-cohort TCR clusters to co-occur. Researchers catalogued some 160 TCR beta chains as cytomegalovirus-associated.

The CDR3 covers 14 residues. V lost 0 bases to trimming and J lost 2 bases, with 8 bases between them. Germline values: CDR1 SGHNT, CDR2 YYREEE (reference sequence). Sequencing was carried out using PBMCs. The receptor's source is a woman younger than 45 in good health and CMV-seropositive. The chain employs TRBV5-4 and TRBJ1-1, with D possibly being TRBD1 (6 bases). The CDR3 DNA sequence: TGTGCCAGCAGCTTGGCAGGGGACAACACTGAAGCTTTCTTT. Translation: CASSLAGDNTEAFF.